The clone carrying this T cell receptor beta chain was seen a handful of times. No antigen is known for it. The sample originates from a study of cytomegalovirus exposure and HLA in healthy donors. Study-level results: Reports indicate that TCR beta sequences accurately predicted the HLA-A and HLA-B alleles of most subjects.

The V gene's germline CDR1 is MNHEY and CDR2 SMNVEV (reference sequence). The CDR3 consists of 14 residues. Trimming cost V 2 bases and J 1 base, with 8 bases left between them. PCR employed 60 Vbeta and 13 Jbeta primers. Produced via immunoSEQ multiplex PCR; TCRdb's table is partial and in-frame only. The sample lists some 190,000 clones, about 82% occurring once. Sequenced sample: PBMCs. This TCR was sampled from a man in his late teens or twenties in good health and CMV-seronegative. The chain is built from TRBV27 and TRBJ1-2, with no clear D. The CDR3 DNA reads TGTGCCAGCAGTTTACGAGCGGTTAACTATGGCTACACCTTC. Protein product: CASSLRAVNYGYTF.